Below are 5 T cell receptor delta chains sequenced from a single sample in a study of Vδ1+ human thymocytes. Points from the study as a whole: In the thymus, TRG and TRD repertoires looked highly polyclonal with Gaussian CDR3 lengths.

RNA was extracted from the cells and then reverse transcribed. Pooled V-gene forward primers with one constant-region reverse primer generated the CDR3 amplicons by multiplex PCR. TCRdb fed the multiplex PCR reads into CATT to redo clone calling. The sample includes roughly 76,000 delta-chain clones, 30% to 45% seen only once; the top ten take approximately 0.3%. These TCRs are of unknown antigen specificity. Material for sequencing was Vdelta1+ gamma-delta thymocytes from the thymus. The subset: FACS-sorted CD3+ TCRalphabeta- TCRVdelta1+ TCRVdelta2- thymocytes. The receptors were sampled from a boy under three years old who had congenital heart surgery.

Comment on this clone: The junction departs from the called germline gene at one end, perhaps through a read error. Additional DNA sequences in this sample encode the identical CDR3. This chain connects TRDV1 to TRDJ1; no definite D call. The length of the CDR3 is 19 residues. CDR1 and CDR2 from the germline V gene are TSWWSYY and QGS. The CDR3 nucleotides are TGTGCTCTTGGGGAACTAGTAAACGATCCGGGCCCGGGCACCGATAAACTCATTTTT. Translating it yields CALGELVNDPGPGTDKLIF.

The chain links TRDV1 to TRDJ1, with TRDD2 as a possible D gene (6 bases). Per germline, CDR1 TSWWSYY and CDR2 QGS. Trimming removed 0 bases at V and 1 base at J, with 18 bases between. The CDR3 spans 18 residues. CDR3 nucleotide sequence: TGTGCTCTTGGGGAACTCTCCTTCCCACGCCTCCTCACCGATAAACTCATCTTT. Protein: CALGELSFPRLLTDKLIF.

The rearrangement joins TRDV1 to TRDJ1; TRDD3 aligns across 9 bases. The CDR3 has 19 residues. CDR1 and CDR2 (germline): TSWWSYY, QGS. The trim removed 2 bases at V and 0 bases at J, leaving 13 bases unmatched. CDR3 nucleotides: TGTGCTCTTGGGGAATTCAGACTGGGGGACCCGTTGTACACCGATAAACTCATCTTT. Its translation: CALGEFRLGDPLYTDKLIF.

On this clone itself: Other DNA sequences in this specimen translate into the identical CDR3. The genes are TRDV1 and TRDJ1; D possibly corresponds to TRDD3 (5 bases). With 4 bases removed from V and 0 bases from J, the gap between germline ends came to 18 bases. The CDR3 runs to 17 residues. The germline V gene has CDR1 TSWWSYY and CDR2 QGS. CDR3 in DNA: TGTGCTCTTGGGGTAGGTACTGGTGTCTTAGACACCGATAAACTCATCTTT. It is translated as CALGVGTGVLDTDKLIF.

This clone was recorded a few times. The rearrangement links TRDV2 to TRDJ1, with TRDD3 matching over 9 bases. With 0 bases clipped from V and 10 bases from J, the junction kept 23 bases outside the gene matches. The CDR3 covers 19 residues. CDR1 is GEAIGNYY and CDR2 is EKD in the germline V gene. The CDR3 DNA is TGTGCCTGTGACACCTACGTCACCAACGTTGTACTGGGGGAGACTAGACTCATCTTT. Protein product: CACDTYVTNVVLGETRLIF.